The T cell receptor beta chain described here comes from a study of cytomegalovirus exposure and HLA in healthy donors (dated by TCRdb to about 2017). For context, the study as a whole: The 500 to 800 repertoires of the first cohort and the 120 validation repertoires were produced on the same platform, according to a later analysis. Besides the first cohort of roughly 700 subjects, a separate validation cohort made up of 120 different subjects was used. The study aimed to test whether cataloging public T cell receptors could reveal signatures of past pathogen exposure. The study combined high-throughput TCR immunosequencing, statistical association of individual TCRs with disease status, and machine learning to predict cytomegalovirus infection status.

Libraries were prepared through the immunoSEQ multiplex PCR assay. The authors' pipeline ran thus. A statistical classification framework was developed to diagnose cytomegalovirus status using the catalog of TCR beta chain sequences. TCRdb re-hosts the immuneACCESS table, in-frame sequences only. Its copies lack some clones; in the studies checked, an unresolved V gene accounts for under half of them, and the cause for the rest is not known. V, J and clone size are those of that table, while D and trimming were read from the DNA. The sample profile shows 100,000 to 150,000 clones; about 90% of them were found once. 1.5% to 2% of the sample belongs to the ten largest clones. For this clone: Its antigen has not been determined. No base-level quality is on record; no much larger clone is a single base apart.

Here is what the overall study found, with its caveats: The authors suggested that the approach could potentially be extended to other disease states and immunological phenotypes. All 130 or so repertoires were used to score co-occurrence in the validation cohort in a later analysis, because that analysis had no HLA typing for the cohort. In vitro tests confirmed that a few of the cytomegalovirus-associated TCR beta chains recognize cytomegalovirus antigens. Most TCR sequences were seen in very few donors, while some public TCRs were found in many individuals. The classifier was reported to diagnose cytomegalovirus status with high specificity and sensitivity in both the original cohort and the validation cohort. Of the cluster scores, roughly 93% were above 0 in a later analysis, which found that TCRs clustered in the first cohort also tended to co-occur in the approximately 120 validation repertoires. The study listed 164 TCR beta chains as associated with cytomegalovirus.

Donors formed part of the validation cohort, which comprised approximately 130 subjects and was distinct from the first cohort of several hundred subjects. This sequence was found in a woman under 30 in good health and CMV-seronegative. Sequencing was performed on PBMCs.

The CDR3 protein is CASSLSWLNEQFF. The nucleotide sequence is TGTGCCAGCAGCTTATCGTGGCTCAATGAGCAGTTCTTC. Recombination linked TRBV7-3 to TRBJ2-1, with the D gene call left open. Based on the germline V gene, the CDR1 and CDR2 sequences are SGHTA and FQGTGA. A distance of 8 bases separates the germline ends of V and J, which lose 2 bases and 6 bases respectively. The CDR3 starts with the cysteine, ends with the phenylalanine, and has 13 residues. The DNA shown is the 39-base CDR3, in frame from base 1.